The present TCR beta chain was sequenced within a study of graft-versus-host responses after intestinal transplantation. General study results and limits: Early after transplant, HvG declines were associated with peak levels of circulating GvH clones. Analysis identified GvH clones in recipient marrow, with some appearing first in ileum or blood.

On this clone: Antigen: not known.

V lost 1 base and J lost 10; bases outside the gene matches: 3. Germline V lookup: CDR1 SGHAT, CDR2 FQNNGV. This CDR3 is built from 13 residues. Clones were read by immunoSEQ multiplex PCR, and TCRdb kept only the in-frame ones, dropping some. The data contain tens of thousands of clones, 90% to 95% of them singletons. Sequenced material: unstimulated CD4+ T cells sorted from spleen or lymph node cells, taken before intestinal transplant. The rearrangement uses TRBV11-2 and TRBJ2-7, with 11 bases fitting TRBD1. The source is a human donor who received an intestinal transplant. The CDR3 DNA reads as TGTGCCAGCAGCTTAGGGACAGGGGGCGCACAGTACTTC. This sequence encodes CASSLGTGGAQYF.